One and the same sample provided the 25 T cell receptor beta chains below, sequenced in a study of T cell responses to AZD1222 COVID-19 vaccine. Repertoires were generated with immunoSEQ multiplex PCR, while TCRdb's copy carries only in-frame clones and drops some. Of 140,000 to 150,000 clones listed, around 89% are singletons. The sequencing used peripheral blood, collected on day 0 of AZD1222 vaccination. The receptors here all came from an adult in good health.

This clone showed up just once. The chain joins TRBV6-4 to TRBJ2-2, with D possibly matching TRBD2 (6 bases). The CDR3 contains 14 residues. V gave up 4 bases and J gave up 5 bases, with 11 bases separating them. The V gene's germline CDR1 is MRHNA and CDR2 SNTAGT. The CDR3 DNA reads TGTGCCAGCAGTGTGGAGGGAGGAACCGGGGAGCTGTTTTTT. It encodes CASSVEGGTGELFF.

This chain uses TRBV7-2 with TRBJ2-5; TRBD2 matches 13 bases. CDR1 is SGHTA and CDR2 is FQGNSA in the germline V gene. With V trimmed by 5 bases and J by 4 bases, 16 bases remained unmatched. This CDR3 is built from 19 residues. The CDR3 nucleotides read TGTGCCAGCAGCCTACTAGCGGGAGGGCCGAGGATGACACCAGAGACCCAGTACTTC. Protein product: CASSLLAGGPRMTPETQYF.

The chain is built from TRBV6-6 and TRBJ1-2; D might be TRBD1 (6 bases). Trimming pared 0 bases from V and 4 bases from J, leaving 9 bases between. The germline V gene has CDR1 MNHNY and CDR2 SVGAGI (reference sequence). This CDR3 has 14 amino acids. CDR3 region: CASSYSMTGYGYTF. The CDR3 DNA reads TGTGCCAGCAGTTACTCGATGACAGGCTATGGCTACACCTTC.

This clone was observed a few times. This chain joins TRBV7-2 and TRBJ2-1; tentative D call: TRBD2 (7 bases). This CDR3 has 17 residues. Germline CDR1 is SGHTA and CDR2 is FQGNSA. Trimming shortened V by 5 bases and J by 6 bases, and 23 bases separated the two germline ends. CDR3 sequence reads: CASSPKGGRAGVNEQFF. The CDR3 region has the DNA TGTGCCAGCAGCCCTAAGGGGGGGAGGGCCGGTGTCAATGAGCAGTTCTTC. The full variable domain, rest sourced from reference TRBV7-2 and TRBJ2-1, is GAGVSQSPSNKVTEKGKDVELRCDPISGHTALYWYRQSLGQGLEFLIYFQGNSAPDKSGLPSDRFSAERTGGSVSTLTIQRTQQEDSAVYLCASSPKGGRAGVNEQFFGPGTRLTVL.

The chain has TRBV28 and TRBJ1-2; 7 positions match TRBD1. V was clipped by 11 bases and J by 2 bases; unmatched bases: 2. The CDR3 covers 11 residues. Germline-derived CDR1 and CDR2 are MDHEN and SYDVKM. For the CDR3, the DNA is TGTGCCGCCAGGGGGAACTATGGCTACACCTTC. Protein: CAARGNYGYTF.

The chain has TRBV28 and TRBJ2-5; D is undetermined. In germline, CDR1 is MDHEN, CDR2 SYDVKM. This CDR3 contains 14 residues. Trimming left V 6 bases short and J 1 base short, with 12 bases between. The CDR3 is CASRPHTAQETQYF. The CDR3 bases are TGTGCCAGCAGGCCCCATACAGCCCAAGAGACCCAGTACTTC.

Only one count was recorded for this clone. V is TRBV13 and J is TRBJ2-1, with TRBD2 as a possible D gene (6 bases). The germline V gene has CDR1 PRHDT and CDR2 FYEKMQ (reference sequence). CDR3 length: 15 residues. V lost 3 bases to trimming and J lost 4 bases, with 13 bases between them. The CDR3: CASSFLAEGYNEQFF. CDR3 DNA sequence: TGTGCCAGCAGCTTCCTTGCGGAGGGATACAATGAGCAGTTCTTC.

A word on this clone: Different DNA sequences within this sample yield the same CDR3. The chain joins TRBV24-1 to TRBJ1-2; no clear D. Trimming cost V 4 bases and J 2 bases, with 7 bases left between them. CDR1 is KGHDR and CDR2 is SFDVKD in the germline V gene. This CDR3 is 13 amino acids long. The CDR3 loop reads CATSDSSNYGYTF. Written as DNA, the CDR3 is TGTGCCACCAGTGACAGTTCAAACTATGGCTACACCTTC.

The chain combines TRBV4-1 with TRBJ1-1; D is possibly TRBD1 (5 bases). Trimming removed 0 bases from V and 3 bases from J, with 11 bases in between. Per germline, CDR1 MGHRA and CDR2 YSYEKL. The CDR3 extends over 15 amino acids. In nucleotides, the CDR3 is TGCGCCAGCAGCCAAGATGTCCAGGGCTACACTGAAGCTTTCTTT. Translated, it gives CASSQDVQGYTEAFF.

The chain recombines TRBV10-3 with TRBJ1-1; tentatively, D is TRBD1 (6 bases). There are 14 residues in the CDR3. Germline V gives CDR1 ENHRY, CDR2 SYGVKD. Trimming removed 4 bases at V and 0 bases at J, with 9 bases between. CDR3 protein: CAISAQGMNTEAFF. The DNA of the CDR3 is TGTGCCATCAGTGCCCAGGGGATGAACACTGAAGCTTTCTTT.

The chain joins TRBV5-1 to TRBJ1-5; no clear D gene. With 2 bases removed from V and 2 bases from J, the gap between germline ends came to 5 bases. This CDR3 has 13 amino acids. The germline V gene has CDR1 SGHRS and CDR2 YFSETQ. The CDR3 reads CASSLAGNQPQHF. The CDR3, as DNA: TGCGCCAGCAGCTTAGCCGGCAATCAGCCCCAGCATTTT.

The chain carries TRBV5-1 and TRBJ1-1; D remains unclear. This CDR3 spans 11 amino acids. Germline V lookup: CDR1 SGHRS, CDR2 YFSETQ. Trimming left V 5 bases short and J 8 bases short, with 10 bases between. The CDR3 coding sequence is TGCGCCAGCAGGGAATCCGGGGAAGCTTTCTTT. It yields the protein CASRESGEAFF.

Only one count was recorded for this clone. The V call is TRBV7-3, the J call TRBJ2-5; weak D call: TRBD2 (6 bases). Germline CDR1 reads SGHTA; CDR2 reads FQGTGA. The CDR3 sequence is 14 residues long. The V end lost 4 bases, the J end lost 2 bases, and 11 bases lay between the germline ends. CDR3 in DNA: TGTGCCAGCAGCTCCACTGGGGGGCAAGAGACCCAGTACTTC. It encodes CASSSTGGQETQYF.

CDR3 nucleotide sequence: TGTGCCAGCAGTCTGCCCAGGGCAGGGGCCTACGAGCAGTACTTC. Translating it yields CASSLPRAGAYEQYF. This chain connects TRBV6-2 or TRBV6-3 to TRBJ2-7; D is possibly TRBD1 (6 bases). The CDR3 runs 15 residues. Germline CDR1 is MNHEY and CDR2 is SVGEGT. Trimming pared 5 bases from V and 2 bases from J, leaving 16 bases between.

This chain joins TRBV18 and TRBJ1-2; D is undetermined. CDR3 length: 17 amino acids. Trimming took off 2 bases at V and 4 bases at J, with 20 bases between the two ends. Germline V gene data show CDR1 as KGHSH and CDR2 as LQKENI. The CDR3: CASSPTRQVMVAYGYTF. For the CDR3, the DNA is TGTGCCAGCTCACCAACTCGGCAGGTCATGGTTGCCTATGGCTACACCTTC.

This sequence joins TRBV11-3 and TRBJ2-7, with 8 positions matching TRBD2. V shed 0 bases and J 6 bases; nucleotides not matched to a gene: 4. CDR3 size: 14 residues. Germline V lookup: CDR1 SGHNT, CDR2 YENEEA. The chain's CDR3 is CASSLDRLASEQYF. CDR3 DNA sequence: TGTGCCAGCAGCTTAGATAGACTAGCGAGCGAGCAGTACTTC.

The genes are TRBV20-1 and TRBJ1-1; D gene unclear. CDR3 length: 11 amino acids. In germline, CDR1 is DFQATT, CDR2 SNEGSKA (reference sequence). With 3 bases removed from V and 6 bases from J, the gap between germline ends came to 8 bases. The DNA for the CDR3 is TGCAGTGCTAGTTTGTACGCTGAAGCTTTCTTT. Translated, it gives CSASLYAEAFF.

This clone appeared a few times. The chain joins TRBV7-2 to TRBJ1-2, with D perhaps TRBD1 (5 bases). V lost 1 base to trimming and J lost 6 bases, with 9 bases between them. The CDR3 covers 13 residues. Per the germline V gene, CDR1 is SGHTA and CDR2 is FQGNSA. The CDR3 spells CASSLGPGNGYTF. CDR3 nucleotides: TGTGCCAGCAGCTTAGGCCCAGGGAATGGCTACACCTTC.

V gene TRBV20-1 combines with J gene TRBJ2-3; D is unresolved. With 5 bases removed from V and 4 bases from J, the gap between germline ends came to 7 bases. This CDR3 contains 11 residues. Germline V gives CDR1 DFQATT, CDR2 SNEGSKA (reference sequence). The CDR3 DNA reads as TGCAGTGCTCTCATTGCAGATACGCAGTATTTT. This gives the protein CSALIADTQYF.

In DNA, the CDR3 is TGCGCCAGCAGCTTGGTAGCGGGGGACTACAATGAGCAGTTCTTC. Translated: CASSLVAGDYNEQFF. J is TRBJ2-1 and V is TRBV5-1; 9 bases agree with TRBD2. Germline CDR1 reads SGHRS; CDR2 reads YFSETQ. This CDR3 has 15 amino acids. J was trimmed by 3 bases and V by 0 bases; bases with no gene match: 1.

This clone was picked up a small number of times. The chain links TRBV28 to TRBJ2-1, with 15 positions matching TRBD2. Germline V gives CDR1 MDHEN, CDR2 SYDVKM. After removal of 6 bases from V and 7 bases from J, the junction contained 4 bases not matched to a gene. The CDR3 is made up of 15 amino acids. The DNA of the CDR3 is TGTGCCAGCAGCCCAGGACTAGCGGGAGGGAATGAGCAGTTCTTC. This sequence encodes CASSPGLAGGNEQFF.

The chain couples TRBV20-1 to TRBJ2-5; D gene uncertain. The CDR3 runs to 13 residues. Trimming pared 3 bases from V and 4 bases from J, leaving 12 bases between. The germline V gene has CDR1 DFQATT and CDR2 SNEGSKA (reference sequence). CDR3 region: CSASLSVGETQYF. The CDR3 coding sequence is TGCAGTGCTAGTTTATCAGTCGGAGAGACCCAGTACTTC.

V and J are TRBV5-1 and TRBJ2-5; a possible D gene is TRBD1 (6 bases). V was trimmed by 4 bases and J by 2 bases, leaving 18 bases between them. This CDR3 is built from 16 residues. Germline CDR1 and CDR2: SGHRS and YFSETQ. The CDR3 DNA reads TGCGCCAGCAGCCGACAAGCGACAGGTCGACAAGAGACCCAGTACTTC. Translating it yields CASSRQATGRQETQYF.

The genes are TRBV11-2 and TRBJ1-2, with TRBD1 as a possible D gene (5 bases). There are 15 residues in the CDR3. The V gene's germline CDR1 is SGHAT and CDR2 FQNNGV. Trimming pared 5 bases from V and 4 bases from J, leaving 17 bases between. The CDR3 spells CASSPLRGPSYGYTF. CDR3 nucleotides: TGTGCCAGCAGCCCTCTGAGGGGACCCAGCTATGGCTACACCTTC. The entire variable domain, with the rest obtained from reference TRBV11-2 and TRBJ1-2, is as follows: EAGVAQSPRYKIIEKRQSVAFWCNPISGHATLYWYQQILGQGPKLLIQFQNNGVVDDSQLPKDRFSAERLKGVDSTLKIQPAKLEDSAVYLCASSPLRGPSYGYTFGSGTRLTVV.

This sequence joins TRBV7-2 and TRBJ1-5; 7 bases align to TRBD1. This CDR3 is built from 16 residues. Trimming at V came to 5 bases and at J to 2 bases, leaving 9 bases not matched to a gene. The germline CDR1 and CDR2 sequences are SGHTA and FQGNSA. CDR3 loop: CASSIATGAGNQPQHF. DNA of the CDR3: TGTGCCAGCAGCATCGCCACAGGGGCGGGCAATCAGCCCCAGCATTTT.